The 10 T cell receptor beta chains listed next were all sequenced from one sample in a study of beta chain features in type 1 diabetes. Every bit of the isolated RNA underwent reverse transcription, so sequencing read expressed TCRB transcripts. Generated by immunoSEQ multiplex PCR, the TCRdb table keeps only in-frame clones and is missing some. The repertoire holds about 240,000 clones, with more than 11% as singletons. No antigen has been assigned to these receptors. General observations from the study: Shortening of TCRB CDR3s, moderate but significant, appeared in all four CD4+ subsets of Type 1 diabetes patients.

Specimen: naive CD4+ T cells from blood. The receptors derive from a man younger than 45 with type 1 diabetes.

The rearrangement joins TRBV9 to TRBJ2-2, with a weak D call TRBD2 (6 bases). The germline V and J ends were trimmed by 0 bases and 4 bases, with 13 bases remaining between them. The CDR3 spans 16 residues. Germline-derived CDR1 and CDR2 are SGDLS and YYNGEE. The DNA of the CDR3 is TGTGCCAGCAGCGTAGCTGGGGGGATTGGCACCGGGGAGCTGTTTTTT. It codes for CASSVAGGIGTGELFF.

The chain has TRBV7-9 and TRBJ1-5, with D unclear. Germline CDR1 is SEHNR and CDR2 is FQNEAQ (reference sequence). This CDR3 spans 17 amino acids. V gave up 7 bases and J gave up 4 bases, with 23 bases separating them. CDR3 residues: CASTQSGEGRRNQPQHF. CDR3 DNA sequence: TGTGCCAGCACCCAGTCCGGGGAGGGCCGTCGTAATCAGCCCCAGCATTTT.

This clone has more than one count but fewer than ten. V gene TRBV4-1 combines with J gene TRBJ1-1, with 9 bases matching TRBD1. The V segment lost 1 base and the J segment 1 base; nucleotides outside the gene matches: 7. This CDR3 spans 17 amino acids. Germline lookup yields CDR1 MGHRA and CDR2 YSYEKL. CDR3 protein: CASSQAPRTGANTEAFF. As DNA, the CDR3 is TGCGCCAGCAGCCAAGCTCCCCGGACAGGGGCGAACACTGAAGCTTTCTTT.

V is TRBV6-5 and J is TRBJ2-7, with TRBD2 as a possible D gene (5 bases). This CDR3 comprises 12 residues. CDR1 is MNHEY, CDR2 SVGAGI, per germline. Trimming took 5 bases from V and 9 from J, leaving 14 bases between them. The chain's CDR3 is CASSDNTRGQYF. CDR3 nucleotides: TGTGCCAGCAGTGACAATACCCGGGGGCAGTACTTC.

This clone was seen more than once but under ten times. The CDR3 spells CAGRDSSTNEKLFF. The CDR3 coding sequence is TGTGCCGGACGGGACAGTTCAACTAATGAAAAACTGTTTTTT. V and J are TRBV19 and TRBJ1-4, with 7 bases fitting TRBD1. V gave up 11 bases and J gave up 0 bases; unmatched junction bases: 6. This CDR3 contains 14 residues. The germline gives CDR1 LNHDA, CDR2 SQIVND (reference sequence).

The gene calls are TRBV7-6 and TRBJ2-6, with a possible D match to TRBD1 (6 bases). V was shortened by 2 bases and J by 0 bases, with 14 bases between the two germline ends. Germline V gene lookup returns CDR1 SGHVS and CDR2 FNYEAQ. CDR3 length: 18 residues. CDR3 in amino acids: CASSLFGTSYSGANVLTF. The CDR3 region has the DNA TGTGCCAGCAGCTTATTCGGGACATCCTACTCTGGGGCCAACGTCCTGACTTTC.

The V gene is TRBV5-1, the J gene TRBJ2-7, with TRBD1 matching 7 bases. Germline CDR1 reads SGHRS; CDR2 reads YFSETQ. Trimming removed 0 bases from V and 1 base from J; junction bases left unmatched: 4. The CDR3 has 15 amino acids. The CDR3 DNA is TGCGCCAGCAGCTTGGAGGGGACAGAATCCTACGAGCAGTACTTC. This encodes CASSLEGTESYEQYF.

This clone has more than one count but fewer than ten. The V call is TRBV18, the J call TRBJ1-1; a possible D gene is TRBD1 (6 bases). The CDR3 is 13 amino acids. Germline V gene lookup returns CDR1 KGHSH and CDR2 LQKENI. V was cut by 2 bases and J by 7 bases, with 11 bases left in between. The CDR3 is CASSPAGAYEAFF. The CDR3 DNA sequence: TGTGCCAGCTCACCAGCAGGGGCTTATGAAGCTTTCTTT.

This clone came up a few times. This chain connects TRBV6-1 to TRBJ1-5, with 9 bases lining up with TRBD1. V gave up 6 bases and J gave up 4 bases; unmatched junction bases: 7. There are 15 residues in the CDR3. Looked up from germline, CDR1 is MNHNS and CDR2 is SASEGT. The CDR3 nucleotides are TGTGCCAGCAGCTACAGGGGGCAGGGGAATCAGCCCCAGCATTTT. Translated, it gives CASSYRGQGNQPQHF.

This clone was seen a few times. CDR3 sequence reads: CASSERERGKAFF. In DNA, the CDR3 is TGTGCCAGCAGTGAACGAGAAAGGGGGAAAGCTTTCTTT. The gene calls are TRBV25-1 and TRBJ1-1; D perhaps matches TRBD1 (6 bases). In germline, CDR1 is MGHDK, CDR2 SYGVNS. This CDR3 is built from 13 residues. Trimming took off 2 bases at V and 9 bases at J, with 13 bases between the two ends.